The rows below give T cell receptor beta chains drawn from one sample of a study of blood T cell repertoires in COVID-19. Sequencing used immunoSEQ multiplex PCR; TCRdb keeps in-frame clones, though not all of them. The sample yields about 100,000 clones, 91% seen once. Sequenced input: peripheral blood. Receptors were obtained from a man aged 45-65 years with active COVID-19. Both conserved end residues are part of each CDR3. Fields, in order: clone size, V gene, D gene, J gene, CDR3 protein, CDR3 DNA. The D gene is left open where the match is weak. Clone sizes are given selectively: once, few, many, or a class where the clone is expanded.

clone_size: .
v_call: TRBV29-1
d_call: TRBD1
j_call: TRBJ1-2
cdr3_aa: CSVAKRRMDRAIYGYTF
cdr3_nt: TGCAGCGTCGCGAAACGCCGGATGGACAGGGCGATCTATGGCTACACCTTC

clone_size: once
v_call: TRBV30
d_call: .
j_call: TRBJ1-4
cdr3_aa: CAWSQGRSNEKLFF
cdr3_nt: TGTGCCTGGAGCCAGGGAAGGTCTAATGAAAAACTGTTTTTT

clone_size: .
v_call: TRBV7-6
d_call: .
j_call: TRBJ2-3
cdr3_aa: CASSSIIGGGFGLTDTQYF
cdr3_nt: TGTGCCAGCAGCTCAATAATAGGGGGGGGTTTCGGTCTCACAGATACGCAGTATTTT

clone_size: .
v_call: TRBV11-2
d_call: TRBD1
j_call: TRBJ2-2
cdr3_aa: CASSLEAGGRLRELFF
cdr3_nt: TGTGCCAGCAGCCTAGAGGCAGGGGGAAGGTTAAGGGAGCTGTTTTTT

clone_size: .
v_call: TRBV6-6
d_call: .
j_call: TRBJ2-4
cdr3_aa: CASRPGVTGRNIQYF
cdr3_nt: TGTGCCAGCCGTCCGGGGGTTACGGGGAGAAACATTCAGTACTTC

clone_size: .
v_call: TRBV30
d_call: .
j_call: TRBJ1-1
cdr3_aa: CAGNRDTEAFF
cdr3_nt: TGTGCCGGCAACAGGGACACTGAAGCTTTCTTT

clone_size: .
v_call: TRBV20-1
d_call: .
j_call: TRBJ2-3
cdr3_aa: CSASVRGLSTDTQYF
cdr3_nt: TGCAGTGCTAGTGTGCGGGGCCTTAGCACAGATACGCAGTATTTT

clone_size: .
v_call: TRBV24-1
d_call: .
j_call: TRBJ2-4
cdr3_aa: CATSETPGTSGAKNIQYF
cdr3_nt: TGTGCCACCAGTGAAACTCCCGGGACATCCGGAGCCAAAAACATTCAGTACTTC

clone_size: .
v_call: TRBV4-1
d_call: .
j_call: TRBJ2-5
cdr3_aa: CASSQGTGTQYF
cdr3_nt: TGCGCCAGCAGCCAAGGAACAGGGACCCAGTACTTC

clone_size: .
v_call: TRBV14
d_call: .
j_call: TRBJ2-2
cdr3_aa: CASSQGYGGTGELFF
cdr3_nt: TGTGCCAGCAGCCAAGGATACGGAGGTACCGGGGAGCTGTTTTTT

clone_size: .
v_call: TRBV11-2
d_call: .
j_call: TRBJ1-6
cdr3_aa: CASTPLKGDNSPLHF
cdr3_nt: TGTGCCAGCACCCCACTCAAAGGAGATAATTCACCCCTCCACTTT

clone_size: few
v_call: TRBV19
d_call: .
j_call: TRBJ1-5
cdr3_aa: CASSMTPGSNQPQHF
cdr3_nt: TGTGCCAGTAGTATGACGCCAGGGAGCAATCAGCCCCAGCATTTT

clone_size: .
v_call: TRBV11-2
d_call: .
j_call: TRBJ2-5
cdr3_aa: CASSASETQYF
cdr3_nt: TGTGCCAGCAGCGCGTCGGAGACCCAGTACTTC

clone_size: .
v_call: TRBV3-1/TRBV3-2
d_call: .
j_call: TRBJ2-1
cdr3_aa: CASSQDRGREQFF
cdr3_nt: TGTGCCAGCAGCCAAGATCGGGGAAGGGAGCAGTTCTTC

clone_size: .
v_call: TRBV7-6
d_call: .
j_call: TRBJ2-3
cdr3_aa: CASSLAGASTDTQYF
cdr3_nt: TGTGCCAGCAGCTTGGCGGGGGCTAGCACAGATACGCAGTATTTT

clone_size: .
v_call: TRBV10-3
d_call: .
j_call: TRBJ1-4
cdr3_aa: CAISGGTNEKLFF
cdr3_nt: TGTGCCATCAGTGGAGGAACTAATGAAAAACTGTTTTTT

clone_size: .
v_call: TRBV6-5
d_call: TRBD1
j_call: TRBJ2-3
cdr3_aa: CASRQGSTDTQYF
cdr3_nt: TGTGCCAGCAGACAGGGGAGCACAGATACGCAGTATTTT

clone_size: few
v_call: TRBV11-3
d_call: .
j_call: TRBJ1-1
cdr3_aa: CASSSGEVTEAFF
cdr3_nt: TGTGCCAGCAGCTCAGGGGAAGTCACTGAAGCTTTCTTT

clone_size: .
v_call: TRBV6-1
d_call: .
j_call: TRBJ1-1
cdr3_aa: CASSEGSWSTEAFF
cdr3_nt: TGTGCCAGCAGTGAAGGATCATGGAGCACTGAAGCTTTCTTT

clone_size: few
v_call: TRBV7-8
d_call: TRBD2
j_call: TRBJ2-2
cdr3_aa: CASSLPLRLAGVAGELFF
cdr3_nt: TGTGCCAGCAGCTTACCACTCCGCCTAGCGGGAGTTGCCGGGGAGCTGTTTTTT

clone_size: once
v_call: TRBV19
d_call: TRBD1
j_call: TRBJ1-1
cdr3_aa: CASSKRTGRGTEAFF
cdr3_nt: TGTGCCAGTAGTAAACGGACAGGGCGGGGCACTGAAGCTTTCTTT

clone_size: .
v_call: TRBV3-1/TRBV3-2
d_call: .
j_call: TRBJ1-3
cdr3_aa: CASSQVIPSLSGNTIYF
cdr3_nt: TGTGCCAGCAGCCAAGTTATACCGTCACTCTCTGGAAACACCATATATTTT

clone_size: .
v_call: TRBV2
d_call: TRBD1
j_call: TRBJ1-5
cdr3_aa: CASSEWDRGNQPQHF
cdr3_nt: TGTGCCAGCAGTGAGTGGGACAGGGGTAATCAGCCCCAGCATTTT

clone_size: .
v_call: TRBV5-6
d_call: .
j_call: TRBJ2-2
cdr3_aa: CASSLVGSGNAGELFF
cdr3_nt: TGTGCCAGCAGCTTGGTGGGTAGCGGTAACGCCGGGGAGCTGTTTTTT

clone_size: .
v_call: TRBV21-1
d_call: .
j_call: TRBJ2-5
cdr3_aa: CASSKDGSGGEETQYF
cdr3_nt: TGTGCCAGCAGCAAAGACGGCTCAGGGGGAGAGGAGACCCAGTACTTC

clone_size: .
v_call: TRBV6-5
d_call: .
j_call: TRBJ1-2
cdr3_aa: CASSYAPSHGYTF
cdr3_nt: TGTGCCAGCAGTTACGCGCCATCCCATGGCTACACCTTC

clone_size: .
v_call: TRBV4-1
d_call: .
j_call: TRBJ1-2
cdr3_aa: CASSQVGRVNYGYTF
cdr3_nt: TGCGCCAGCAGCCAGGTGGGCAGGGTGAACTATGGCTACACCTTC

clone_size: .
v_call: TRBV6-1
d_call: .
j_call: TRBJ1-2
cdr3_aa: CASSEWVGGLYGYTF
cdr3_nt: TGTGCCAGCAGTGAATGGGTTGGGGGCCTCTATGGCTACACCTTC

clone_size: once
v_call: TRBV11-2
d_call: .
j_call: TRBJ2-3
cdr3_aa: CASSLEGRSGYF
cdr3_nt: TGTGCCAGCAGCTTAGAAGGCAGGTCAGGTTATTTT

clone_size: .
v_call: TRBV5-8
d_call: TRBD2
j_call: TRBJ2-3
cdr3_aa: CASSQGLATDTQYF
cdr3_nt: TGTGCCAGCAGCCAAGGACTAGCAACAGATACGCAGTATTTT

clone_size: .
v_call: TRBV5-1
d_call: TRBD2
j_call: TRBJ2-2
cdr3_aa: CASSSVASGSTGELFF
cdr3_nt: TGCGCCAGCAGCTCGGTCGCTAGCGGGAGCACCGGGGAGCTGTTTTTT

clone_size: .
v_call: TRBV4-1
d_call: TRBD1
j_call: TRBJ2-1
cdr3_aa: CASRVGTGLLIGNEQFF
cdr3_nt: TGCGCCAGCAGAGTTGGGACAGGGCTCCTGATTGGGAATGAGCAGTTCTTC